This T cell receptor beta chain was documented in a study of blood T cells in healthy people across ages. This clonotype was found a few times. The V and J ends lost 2 bases and 3 bases respectively, with 11 bases between them. CDR1 and CDR2 from the germline V gene are SGHRS and YFSETQ. The CDR3 loop spans 15 amino acids. The authors isolated at least 6.5 million PBMCs per sample. For the second PCR, which ran for about 7 to 11 cycles, a sample-barcoded 5' primer and a J-beta primer mix were used. A template-switch adaptor with 12 random nucleotides tagged each cDNA molecule. Every sample gave at least 2.5 million paired-end reads containing CDR3. TCRdb ran MiXCR on the 5' RACE reads and lists one entry per CDR3 protein. This sample yields 1.2 million to 1.5 million distinct CDR3 sequences, of which approximately 42% are seen a single time; 7% to 9% belongs to the top ten.

The sequence was collected from a woman aged 18-30 years in good health. This sequence joins TRBV5-1 and TRBJ2-2; D is possibly TRBD1 (5 bases). Sequenced input: blood. CDR3 sequence (DNA): TGCGCCAGCAGCTTCCCCTTAGGGGACACCGGGGAGCTGTTTTTT. It is translated as CASSFPLGDTGELFF.